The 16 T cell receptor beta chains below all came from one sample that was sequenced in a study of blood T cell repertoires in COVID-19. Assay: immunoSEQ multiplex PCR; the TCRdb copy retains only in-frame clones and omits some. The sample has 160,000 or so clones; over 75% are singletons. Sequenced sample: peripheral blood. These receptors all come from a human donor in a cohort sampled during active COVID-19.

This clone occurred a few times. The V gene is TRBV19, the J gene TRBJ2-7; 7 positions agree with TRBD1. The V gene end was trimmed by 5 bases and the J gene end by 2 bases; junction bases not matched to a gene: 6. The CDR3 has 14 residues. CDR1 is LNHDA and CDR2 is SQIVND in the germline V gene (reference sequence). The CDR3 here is CASSGTVDPYEQYF. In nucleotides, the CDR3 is TGTGCCAGTAGTGGGACAGTAGACCCCTACGAGCAGTACTTC.

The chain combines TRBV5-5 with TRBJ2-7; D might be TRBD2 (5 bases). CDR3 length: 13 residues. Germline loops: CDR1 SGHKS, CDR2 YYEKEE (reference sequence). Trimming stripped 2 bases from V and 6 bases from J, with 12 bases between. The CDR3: CASSFSRGGEQYF. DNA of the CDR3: TGTGCCAGCAGCTTTTCCCGTGGAGGCGAGCAGTACTTC.

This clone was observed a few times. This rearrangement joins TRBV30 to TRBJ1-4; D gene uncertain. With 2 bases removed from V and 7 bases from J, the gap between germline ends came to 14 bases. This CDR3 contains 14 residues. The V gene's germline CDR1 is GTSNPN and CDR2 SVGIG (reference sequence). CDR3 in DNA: TGTGCCTGGAGTCGCCCGGGAGAGTCTGAAAAACTGTTTTTT. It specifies CAWSRPGESEKLFF.

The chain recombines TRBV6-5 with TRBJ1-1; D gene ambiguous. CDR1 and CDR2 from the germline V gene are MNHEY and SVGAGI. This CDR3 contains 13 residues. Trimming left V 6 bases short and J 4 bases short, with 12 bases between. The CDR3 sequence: CASSEALGTEAFF. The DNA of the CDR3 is TGTGCCAGCAGCGAGGCTCTAGGCACTGAAGCTTTCTTT.

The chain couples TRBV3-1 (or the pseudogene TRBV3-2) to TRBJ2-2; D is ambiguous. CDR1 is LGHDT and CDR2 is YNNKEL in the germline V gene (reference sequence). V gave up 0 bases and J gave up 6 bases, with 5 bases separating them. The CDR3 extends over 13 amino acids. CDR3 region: CASSQDLSGELFF. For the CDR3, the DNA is TGTGCCAGCAGCCAAGACCTTTCCGGGGAGCTGTTTTTT.

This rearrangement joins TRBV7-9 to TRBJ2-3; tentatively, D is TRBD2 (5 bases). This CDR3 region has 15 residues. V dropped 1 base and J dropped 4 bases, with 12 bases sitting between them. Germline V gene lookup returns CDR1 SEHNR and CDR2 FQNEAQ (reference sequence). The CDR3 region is CASSLGLREPDTQYF. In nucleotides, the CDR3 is TGTGCCAGCAGCTTAGGATTACGGGAACCAGATACGCAGTATTTT.

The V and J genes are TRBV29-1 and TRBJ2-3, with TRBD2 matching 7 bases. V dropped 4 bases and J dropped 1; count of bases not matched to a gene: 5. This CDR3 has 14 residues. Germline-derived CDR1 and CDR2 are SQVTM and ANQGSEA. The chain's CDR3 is CSVGGGLGTDTQYF. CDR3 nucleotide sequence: TGCAGCGTTGGGGGGGGACTGGGCACAGATACGCAGTATTTT.

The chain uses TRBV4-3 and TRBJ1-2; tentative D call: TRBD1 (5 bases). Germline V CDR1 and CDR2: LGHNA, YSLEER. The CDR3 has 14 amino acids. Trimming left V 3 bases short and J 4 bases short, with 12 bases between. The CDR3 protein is CASSQEVGGYGYTF. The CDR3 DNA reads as TGCGCCAGCAGCCAGGAGGTGGGGGGCTATGGCTACACCTTC.

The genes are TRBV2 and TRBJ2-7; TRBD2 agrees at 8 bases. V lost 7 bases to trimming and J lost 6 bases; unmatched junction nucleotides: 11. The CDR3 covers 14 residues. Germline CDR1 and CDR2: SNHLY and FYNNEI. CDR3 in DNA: TGTGCCAGCATGCTATACGGGGGGGCGGGCGAGCAGTACTTC. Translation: CASMLYGGAGEQYF. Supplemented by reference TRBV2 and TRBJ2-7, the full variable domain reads EPEVTQTPSHQVTQMGQEVILRCVPISNHLYFYWYRQILGQKVEFLVSFYNNEISEKSEIFDDQFSVERPDGSNFTLKIRSTKLEDSAMYFCASMLYGGAGEQYFGPGTRLTVT.

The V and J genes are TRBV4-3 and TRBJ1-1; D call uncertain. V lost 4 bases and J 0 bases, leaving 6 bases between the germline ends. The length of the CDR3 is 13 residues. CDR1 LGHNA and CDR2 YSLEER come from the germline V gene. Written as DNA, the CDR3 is TGCGCCAGCAGCCGAGGATTGAACACTGAAGCTTTCTTT. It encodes CASSRGLNTEAFF.

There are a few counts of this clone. This chain's CDR3 is CAWGALGYTF. The DNA of the CDR3 is TGTGCCTGGGGGGCTCTCGGCTACACCTTC. The rearrangement uses TRBV30 and TRBJ1-2; D possibly corresponds to TRBD1 (5 bases). The CDR3 loop spans 10 amino acids. Germline V gives CDR1 GTSNPN, CDR2 SVGIG (reference sequence). The germline V and J ends were trimmed by 5 bases and 8 bases, with 9 bases remaining between them.

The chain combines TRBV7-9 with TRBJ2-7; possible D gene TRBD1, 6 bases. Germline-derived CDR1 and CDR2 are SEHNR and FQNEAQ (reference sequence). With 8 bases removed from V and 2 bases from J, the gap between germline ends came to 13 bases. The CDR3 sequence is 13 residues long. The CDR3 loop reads CASGTGIPYEQYF. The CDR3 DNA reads TGTGCCAGCGGAACAGGGATACCCTACGAGCAGTACTTC. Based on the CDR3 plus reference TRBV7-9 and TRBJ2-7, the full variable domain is DTGVSQNPRHKITKRGQNVTFRCDPISEHNRLYWYRQTLGQGPEFLTYFQNEAQLEKSRLLSDRFSAERPKGSFSTLEIQRTEQGDSAMYLCASGTGIPYEQYFGPGTRLTVT.

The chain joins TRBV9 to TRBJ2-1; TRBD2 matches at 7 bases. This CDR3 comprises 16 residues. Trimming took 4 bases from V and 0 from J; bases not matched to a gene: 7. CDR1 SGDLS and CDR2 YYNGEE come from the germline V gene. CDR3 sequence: CASSSSGLSSYNEQFF. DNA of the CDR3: TGTGCCAGCAGCTCTAGCGGCCTAAGCTCCTACAATGAGCAGTTCTTC.

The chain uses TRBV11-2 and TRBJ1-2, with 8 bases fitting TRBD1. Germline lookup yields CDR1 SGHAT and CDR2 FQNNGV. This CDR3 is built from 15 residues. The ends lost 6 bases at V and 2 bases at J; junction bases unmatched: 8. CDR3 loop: CASRSTGAKNYGYTF. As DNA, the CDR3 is TGTGCCAGCAGGTCGACAGGGGCGAAGAACTATGGCTACACCTTC.

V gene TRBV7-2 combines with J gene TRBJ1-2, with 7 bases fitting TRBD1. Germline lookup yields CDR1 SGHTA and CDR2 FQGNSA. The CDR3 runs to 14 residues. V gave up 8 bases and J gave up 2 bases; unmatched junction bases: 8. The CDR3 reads CASEGQTFNYGYTF. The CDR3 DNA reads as TGTGCCAGCGAGGGACAGACGTTCAACTATGGCTACACCTTC.

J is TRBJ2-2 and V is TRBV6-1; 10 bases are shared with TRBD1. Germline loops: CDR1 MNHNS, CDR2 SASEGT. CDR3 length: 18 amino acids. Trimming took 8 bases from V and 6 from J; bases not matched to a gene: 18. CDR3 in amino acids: CASCAEVVRTGGAGELFF. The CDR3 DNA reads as TGTGCCAGCTGTGCGGAGGTGGTACGGACAGGGGGGGCCGGGGAGCTGTTTTTT.